This T cell receptor (beta chain) is from a study of blood T cell repertoires in COVID-19. Across the whole study: The cDNA or gDNA used as material had been derived from T cells, B-cell-depleted T cells, or PBMCs.

Some clones are missing from TCRdb's copy, which holds only in-frame ones; the method was immunoSEQ multiplex PCR. The sample includes 140,000 to 150,000 clones, about 87% of them seen just once. The CDR3 is 11 amino acids. CDR1 DFQATT and CDR2 SNEGSKA come from the germline V gene (reference sequence). Trimming shortened V by 8 bases and J by 5 bases, and 11 bases separated the two germline ends. All enrollees were roughly 18 to 95 years old and from approximately 25 US areas. This chain joins TRBV20-1 and TRBJ2-3; D gene unclear. The TCR sequence derives from a man aged 60 to 75 who had recovered from COVID-19. The sample taken for sequencing was PBMCs or T cells enriched from blood (not recorded which). DNA of the CDR3: TGCAGTCCACGCTCAGGAGATACGCAGTATTTT. Protein product: CSPRSGDTQYF.